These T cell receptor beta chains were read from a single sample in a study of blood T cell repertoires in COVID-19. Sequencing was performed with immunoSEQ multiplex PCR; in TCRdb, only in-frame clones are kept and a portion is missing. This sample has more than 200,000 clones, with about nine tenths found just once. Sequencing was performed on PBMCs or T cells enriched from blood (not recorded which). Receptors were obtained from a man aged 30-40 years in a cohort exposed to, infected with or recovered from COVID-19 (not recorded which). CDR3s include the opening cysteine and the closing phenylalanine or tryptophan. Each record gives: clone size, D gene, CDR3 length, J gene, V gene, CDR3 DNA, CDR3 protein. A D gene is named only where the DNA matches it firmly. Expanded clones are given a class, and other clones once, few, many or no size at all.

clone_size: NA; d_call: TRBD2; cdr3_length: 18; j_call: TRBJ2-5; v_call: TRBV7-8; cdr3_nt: TGTGCCAGCAGCTTAAACAACCCTAACAGCGGGAGCTCCAAGACCCAGTACTTC; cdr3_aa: CASSLNNPNSGSSKTQYF
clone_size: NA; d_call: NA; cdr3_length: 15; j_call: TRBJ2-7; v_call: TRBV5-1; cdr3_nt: TGCGCCAGCAGTATGGAGGCTAGCGCCTCCTACGAGCAGTACTTC; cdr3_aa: CASSMEASASYEQYF
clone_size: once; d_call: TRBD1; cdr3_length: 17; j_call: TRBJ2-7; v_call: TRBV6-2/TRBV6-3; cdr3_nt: TGTGCCAGCAGTTTCCCGCCACCCGGACAGGGGGAGTACGAGCAGTACTTC; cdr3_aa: CASSFPPPGQGEYEQYF
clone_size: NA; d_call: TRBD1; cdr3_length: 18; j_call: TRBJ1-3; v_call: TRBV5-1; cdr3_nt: TGCGCCAGCAGCCCTCGAGGGGAAGGGGGCTCGACCGGAAACACCATATATTTT; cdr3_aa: CASSPRGEGGSTGNTIYF
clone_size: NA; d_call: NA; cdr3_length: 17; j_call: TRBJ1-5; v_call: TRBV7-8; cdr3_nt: TGTGCCAGCAGCTCCCCCTTCTTGAGAGAAGAGGATCAGCCCCAGCATTTT; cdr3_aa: CASSSPFLREEDQPQHF
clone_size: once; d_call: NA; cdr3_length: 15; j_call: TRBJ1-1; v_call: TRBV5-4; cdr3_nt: TGTGCCAGCAGCCCAGCGGGAGGTTGGAACACTGAAGCTTTCTTT; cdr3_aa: CASSPAGGWNTEAFF
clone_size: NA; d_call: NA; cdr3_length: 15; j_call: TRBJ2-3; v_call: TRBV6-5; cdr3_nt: TGTGCCAGCAGTTACTCGCAGGCTAGGGGAGATACGCAGTATTTT; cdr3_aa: CASSYSQARGDTQYF
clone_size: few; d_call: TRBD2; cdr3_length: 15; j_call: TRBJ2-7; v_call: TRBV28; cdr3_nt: TGTGCCAGCAGTTCAGGACTAGCGGTCTCCTACGAGCAGTACTTC; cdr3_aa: CASSSGLAVSYEQYF
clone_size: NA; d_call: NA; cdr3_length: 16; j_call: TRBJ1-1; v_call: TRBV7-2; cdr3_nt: TGTGCCAGCAGCGCCAGACAAAATCTGGCGAACACTGAAGCTTTCTTT; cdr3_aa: CASSARQNLANTEAFF
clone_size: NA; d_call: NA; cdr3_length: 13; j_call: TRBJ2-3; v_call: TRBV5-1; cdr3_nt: TGCGCCAGCAGCGAGGTTGTCACAGATACGCAGTATTTT; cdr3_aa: CASSEVVTDTQYF
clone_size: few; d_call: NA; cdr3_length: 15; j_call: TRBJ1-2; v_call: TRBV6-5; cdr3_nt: TGTGCCAGCAGTTACTCAAGGGACACCCACTATGGCTACACCTTC; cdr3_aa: CASSYSRDTHYGYTF
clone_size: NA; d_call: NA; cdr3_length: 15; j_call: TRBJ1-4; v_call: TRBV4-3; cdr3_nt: TGCGCCAGCAGCCAAGACAGGGCAACTAATGAAAAACTGTTTTTT; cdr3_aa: CASSQDRATNEKLFF
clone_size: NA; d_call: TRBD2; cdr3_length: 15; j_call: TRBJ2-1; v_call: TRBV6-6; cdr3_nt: TGTGCCAGCAGAAAAGAGGGACTAGCAGACAATGAGCAGTTCTTC; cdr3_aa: CASRKEGLADNEQFF
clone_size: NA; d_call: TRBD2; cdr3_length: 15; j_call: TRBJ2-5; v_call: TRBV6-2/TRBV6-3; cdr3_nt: TGTGCCAGCAGTCCGGGACTAGCGGTCCAAGAGACCCAGTACTTC; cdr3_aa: CASSPGLAVQETQYF
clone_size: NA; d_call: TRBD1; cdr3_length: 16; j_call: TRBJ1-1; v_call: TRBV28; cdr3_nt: TGTGCCAGCAGTCGTCTCGGGACAGGGACCAACACTGAAGCTTTCTTT; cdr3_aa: CASSRLGTGTNTEAFF
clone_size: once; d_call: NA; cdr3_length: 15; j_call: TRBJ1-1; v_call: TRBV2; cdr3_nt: TGTGCCAGCCCCCCAACCCCGGGGGGTCCCACTGAAGCTTTCTTT; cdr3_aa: CASPPTPGGPTEAFF
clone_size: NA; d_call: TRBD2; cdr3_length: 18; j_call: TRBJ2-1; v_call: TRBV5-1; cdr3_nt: TGCGCCAGCAGCTTGGAGGTAGCTAGCGGGAGTCCATACAATGAGCAGTTCTTC; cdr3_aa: CASSLEVASGSPYNEQFF
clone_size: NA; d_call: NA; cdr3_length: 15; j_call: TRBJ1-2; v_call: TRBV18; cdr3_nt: TGTGCCAGCTCACCAGAGGGCCCTCCCCGATATGGCTACACCTTC; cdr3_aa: CASSPEGPPRYGYTF
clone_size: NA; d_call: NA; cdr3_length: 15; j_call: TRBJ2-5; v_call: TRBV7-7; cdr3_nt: TGTGCTAGCAGCCCGCAGGGTGGTAGAGGAGAGACCCAGTACTTC; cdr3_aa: CASSPQGGRGETQYF